Presented here are 17 T cell receptor beta chains from one specimen sequenced in a study of type 1 and type 2 diabetes patients. PCR was run on genomic DNA. A primer set of 30 forward and 13 reverse primers amplified the CDR3. Each CDR3 protein gets one entry after TCRdb re-called the multiplex PCR reads with MiXCR. The table includes a few hundred thousand distinct CDR3 sequences, roughly 50% detected once. Sequencing used peripheral blood mononuclear cells (PBMCs). These receptor sequences come from a man between 18 and 35 years old with type 2 diabetes.

A few counts support this clonotype. The chain has TRBV20-1 and TRBJ1-4; tentatively, D is TRBD1 (5 bases). Germline CDR1 DFQATT, CDR2 SNEGSKA (reference sequence). The V gene lost 4 bases and the J gene lost 6 bases, with 21 bases spanning the gap. The CDR3 is 16 amino acids. The CDR3 DNA reads as TGCAGTGCTAAAGGCCTTAAGGGGAGGAGGGATGAAAAACTGTTTTTT. Translating it yields CSAKGLKGRRDEKLFF.

This clonotype has only a few counts. The chain combines TRBV10-2 with TRBJ2-4, with D unresolved. CDR3 length: 15 residues. Trimming removed 2 bases at V and 2 bases at J, with 10 bases between. Germline-derived CDR1 and CDR2 are WSHSY and SAAADI. This chain's CDR3 is CASSERGSTKNIQYF. CDR3 bases: TGCGCCAGCAGTGAGCGAGGCAGCACCAAAAACATTCAGTACTTC.

This clonotype was found a few times. The V and J genes are TRBV7-2 and TRBJ2-7; weak D call: TRBD1 (6 bases). The V end was cut by 5 bases, the J end by 6 bases, with 29 bases between. The CDR3 is 18 residues long. CDR1 is SGHTA, CDR2 FQGNSA, per germline. CDR3 sequence reads: CASSLTRFEGYRVSEQYF. The DNA for the CDR3 is TGTGCCAGCAGCCTCACACGGTTTGAGGGGTACAGGGTCTCCGAGCAGTACTTC.

The chain uses TRBV25-1 and TRBJ1-1; D not certain. Trimming shortened V by 6 bases and J by 1 base, and 12 bases separated the two germline ends. From germline, CDR1 is MGHDK and CDR2 SYGVNS. CDR3 size: 14 residues. The CDR3 DNA reads TGTGCCAGCAGCCCCCCCCCCGCGAACACTGAAGCTTTCTTT. Translation gives CASSPPPANTEAFF.

V is TRBV7-9 and J is TRBJ2-5, with TRBD1 matching 7 bases. The DNA matches TRBJ2-7 better at its end, which makes the J call doubtful. Germline loops: CDR1 SEHNR, CDR2 FQNEAQ (reference sequence). This CDR3 has 16 amino acids. The CDR3 coding sequence is TGTGCCAGCAGCTTAAGGTTTGGGACAGTCGTGTCCGAGCAGTACTTC. Translation: CASSLRFGTVVSEQYF.

The chain has TRBV27 and TRBJ2-3; 12 bases align to TRBD2. Per germline, CDR1 MNHEY and CDR2 SMNVEV (reference sequence). CDR3 size: 14 residues. J was trimmed by 3 bases and V by 8 bases; bases with no gene match: 3. The CDR3 region is CASGGLAGTDTQYF. The CDR3 coding sequence is TGTGCCAGCGGCGGACTAGCGGGAACAGATACGCAGTATTTT.

The V gene is TRBV19, the J gene TRBJ2-1; the match to TRBD1 covers 10 bases. The length of the CDR3 is 15 residues. V was pared by 3 bases and J by 5 bases, with 4 bases of the junction left unmatched. Germline V gives CDR1 LNHDA, CDR2 SQIVND (reference sequence). The CDR3 protein is CASSIGTGDHNEQFF. CDR3 nucleotide sequence: TGTGCCAGTAGTATCGGGACAGGGGACCACAATGAGCAGTTCTTC.

The chain carries TRBV28 and TRBJ2-5; D is possibly TRBD2 (7 bases). The V end lost 6 bases, the J end lost 1 base, and 18 bases lay between the germline ends. From germline, CDR1 is MDHEN and CDR2 SYDVKM. There are 16 residues in the CDR3. The CDR3 here is CASSVGGGTLQETQYF. CDR3 nucleotides: TGTGCCAGCAGCGTCGGGGGAGGGACACTCCAAGAGACCCAGTACTTC.

This clonotype has only one observation. The chain links TRBV10-2 to TRBJ1-5; possible D gene TRBD1, 5 bases. Germline CDR1 is WSHSY and CDR2 is SAAADI. The V end was cut by 0 bases, the J end by 1 base, with 13 bases between. The CDR3 runs 17 residues. CDR3 protein: CASSESWAGISNQPQHF. The CDR3 DNA reads TGCGCCAGCAGTGAGTCCTGGGCAGGGATAAGCAATCAGCCCCAGCATTTT.

The chain links TRBV4-3 to TRBJ2-2; 9 bases match TRBD2. V shed 2 bases and J 5 bases; nucleotides not matched to a gene: 9. CDR3 length: 17 residues. The V gene's germline CDR1 is LGHNA and CDR2 YSLEER. CDR3 bases: TGCGCCAGCAGCCAACCCCTTAGCGGGAGTCGGACCGGGGAGCTGTTTTTT. It yields the protein CASSQPLSGSRTGELFF.

Concerning this clonotype itself: A much bigger clone sits one base away, suggesting this may be a read error. This sequence joins TRBV15 and TRBJ1-6, with 8 bases that match TRBD1. The CDR3 has 12 amino acids. CDR1 and CDR2 (germline): LNHNV, YYDKDF (reference sequence). Germline trimming cut 6 bases from V and 11 bases from J; bases unmatched to any gene: 3. The CDR3 loop is CATRQGQAPLHF. The CDR3, as DNA: TGTGCCACCAGACAGGGACAGGCACCCCTCCACTTT. Together with reference TRBV15 and TRBJ1-6, the CDR3 gives the full variable domain: DAMVIQNPRYQVTQFGKPVTLSCSQTLNHNVMYWYQQKSSQAPKLLFHYYDKDFNNEADTPDNFQSRRPNTSFCFLDIRSPGLGDTAMYLCATRQGQAPLHFGNGTRLTVT.

This clonotype turned up a few times. The chain recombines TRBV29-1 with TRBJ2-1; the D call may be TRBD1 or TRBD2 (6 bases each). Per germline, CDR1 SQVTM and CDR2 ANQGSEA. The CDR3 is 14 residues long. Trimming stripped 2 bases from V and 6 bases from J, with 14 bases between. CDR3 protein: CSVETGGERNEQFF. DNA for the CDR3: TGCAGCGTTGAAACCGGGGGCGAGCGCAATGAGCAGTTCTTC.

This clonotype was recorded a few times. The V call is TRBV27, the J call TRBJ1-2; TRBD1 matches 7 bases. The V segment lost 3 bases and the J segment 8 bases; nucleotides outside the gene matches: 6. This CDR3 comprises 13 residues. The germline V gene has CDR1 MNHEY and CDR2 SMNVEV (reference sequence). CDR3 DNA sequence: TGTGCCAGCAGTTTCGAGGGGGCGCGGGGCTACACCTTC. Translated: CASSFEGARGYTF.

The chain employs TRBV27 and TRBJ1-6; D is possibly TRBD1 (6 bases). Trimming cost V 7 bases and J 9 bases, with 19 bases left between them. Per the germline V gene, CDR1 is MNHEY and CDR2 is SMNVEV (reference sequence). The CDR3 length is 15 residues. CDR3: CASTGGGHWSSPLHF. The CDR3 DNA sequence: TGTGCCAGCACCGGCGGGGGGCATTGGAGTTCACCCCTCCACTTT.

As for this clonotype: At one boundary the junction diverges from the germline segment, which might be a read error. The chain is built from TRBV7-7 and TRBJ2-2, with D uncertain. The CDR3 contains 12 residues. The germline gives CDR1 SSHAT, CDR2 FNYEAQ (reference sequence). CDR3 residues: CASSQYTGELFF. The CDR3, as DNA: TGTGCTAGCAGTCAGTACACCGGGGAGCTGTTTTTT.

This clonotype was observed a handful of times. V is TRBV6-5 and J is TRBJ2-7; D is ambiguous. The CDR3 is made up of 14 amino acids. V shed 4 bases and J shed 5 bases, with 15 bases lying between them. From germline, CDR1 is MNHEY and CDR2 SVGAGI. CDR3 DNA: TGTGCCAGCAGTTGGGTTGGTTTTTCGGACGAGCAGTACTTC. It yields the protein CASSWVGFSDEQYF.

The chain couples TRBV20-1 to TRBJ2-7; D is possibly TRBD1 (5 bases). With 3 bases removed from V and 4 bases from J, the gap between germline ends came to 10 bases. The germline V gene has CDR1 DFQATT and CDR2 SNEGSKA (reference sequence). The CDR3 is 12 amino acids. The CDR3 nucleotides read TGCAGTGCTAGTTCCAGGGTATACGAGCAGTACTTC. Translating gives CSASSRVYEQYF.